This T cell receptor (beta chain) was captured in a study of T-cell memory formation after mild COVID-19. Study details: Most TCR clusters belonged to a single donor.

This clonotype has only a few counts. Antigen: not known. Whole-study findings and limits: CD4/CD8 balance held among clones contracting day 15 to 85, and later expanders leaned CD4+. Among CD4+ contracting clones, most were CM and EM, and CD8+ ones EMRA.

V was shortened by 0 bases and J by 2 bases, with 10 bases between the two germline ends. Germline lookup yields CDR1 SGHRS and CDR2 YFSETQ. This CDR3 region has 15 residues. Constant-segment primers were used for 5'RACE, and the resulting TCR alpha and TCR beta cDNA libraries carried sample barcodes and UMIs. TCRdb re-called the 5' RACE reads with MiXCR, one entry per CDR3 protein. The sample lists about 180,000 distinct CDR3 sequences, about 18% seen once, with roughly 3.9% in the top ten. V gene TRBV5-1 combines with J gene TRBJ2-3; unclear D gene. Material for sequencing was PBMCs or a T cell subset sorted from them (not recorded which). This TCR was recovered from a man between 18 and 29 years old who had mild COVID-19 (a few samples of this study predate the infection). Cell type and time point are not known. CDR3 nucleotides: TGCGCCAGCAGCTTGGGGGTGGGTACCACAGATACGCAGTATTTT. It encodes CASSLGVGTTDTQYF.